There are many counts of the clone carrying this TCR beta chain. Its antigen remains unknown. The TCR beta libraries were generated through quantitative 5'-RACE incorporating molecular barcodes. A single record per CDR3 protein comes from TCRdb applying MiXCR to the 5' RACE reads. The sample holds 350,000 or so distinct CDR3 sequences, 11% seen once. CDR1 is MNHEY, CDR2 SVGAGI, per germline. CDR3 length: 14 residues. The ends were cut back, 1 base at V and 8 bases at J, with 11 bases in the middle. This entry belongs to a study of CD8 T cells in ankylosing spondylitis. Study-level points and caveats: CD8+ cells made up the disease-linked clones, which were relatively rare in peripheral blood.

Sequencing input: blood, either unsorted or a sorted T cell fraction (not recorded which). This chain uses TRBV6-5 with TRBJ2-2; D unresolved. This clonotype was sampled from a female donor with ankylosing spondylitis or in good health (not recorded which). The CDR3 region has the DNA TGTGCCAGCAGTTACTACGGGCCCTCAGGGGAGCTGTTTTTT. This translates into CASSYYGPSGELFF.